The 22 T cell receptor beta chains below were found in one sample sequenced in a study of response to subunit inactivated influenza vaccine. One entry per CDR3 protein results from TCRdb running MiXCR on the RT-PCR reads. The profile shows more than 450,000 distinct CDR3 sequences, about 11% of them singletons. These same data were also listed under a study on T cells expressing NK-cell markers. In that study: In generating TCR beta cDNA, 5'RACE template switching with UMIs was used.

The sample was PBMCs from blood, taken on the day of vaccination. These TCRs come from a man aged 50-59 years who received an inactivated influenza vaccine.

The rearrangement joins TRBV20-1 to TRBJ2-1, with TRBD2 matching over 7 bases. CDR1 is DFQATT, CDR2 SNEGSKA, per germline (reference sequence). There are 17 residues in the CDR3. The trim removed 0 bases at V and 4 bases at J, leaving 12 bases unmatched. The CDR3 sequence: CSARDPGGTSAYNEQFF. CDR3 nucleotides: TGCAGTGCTAGAGACCCCGGGGGTACTAGCGCTTACAATGAGCAGTTCTTC.

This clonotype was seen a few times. CDR3 amino acids: CASSLVLGDRYNEQFF. The DNA for the CDR3 is TGCGCCAGCAGCTTGGTGTTGGGGGACAGATACAATGAGCAGTTCTTC. The chain employs TRBV5-1 and TRBJ2-1; 7 nucleotides align to TRBD1. The V gene end was trimmed by 0 bases and the J gene end by 4 bases; junction bases not matched to a gene: 7. CDR1 is SGHRS and CDR2 is YFSETQ in the germline V gene. The CDR3 length is 16 residues.

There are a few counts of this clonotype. The CDR3 protein is CASSLAGGPVNEQYF. In DNA, the CDR3 is TGTGCCAGCAGCTTAGCGGGAGGGCCCGTTAACGAGCAGTACTTC. V and J are TRBV7-2 and TRBJ2-7; 7 bases fit TRBD2. CDR1 and CDR2 (germline): SGHTA, FQGNSA. The junction had 7 bases not matched to a gene; V was cut back by 0 bases and J by 5 bases. The CDR3 runs 15 residues.

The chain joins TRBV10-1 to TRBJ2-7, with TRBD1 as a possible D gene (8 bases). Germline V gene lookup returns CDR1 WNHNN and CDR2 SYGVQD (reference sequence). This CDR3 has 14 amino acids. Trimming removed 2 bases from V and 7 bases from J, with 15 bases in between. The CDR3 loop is CASSEGHRGGEQYF. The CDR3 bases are TGCGCCAGCAGTGAGGGTCACAGGGGGGGAGAGCAGTACTTC.

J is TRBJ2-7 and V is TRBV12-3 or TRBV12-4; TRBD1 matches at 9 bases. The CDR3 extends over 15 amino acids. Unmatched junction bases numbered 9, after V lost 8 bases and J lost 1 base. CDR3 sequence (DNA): TGTGCCAGCGGATCAACCGGGACAGGGTCCTACGAGCAGTACTTC. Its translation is CASGSTGTGSYEQYF.

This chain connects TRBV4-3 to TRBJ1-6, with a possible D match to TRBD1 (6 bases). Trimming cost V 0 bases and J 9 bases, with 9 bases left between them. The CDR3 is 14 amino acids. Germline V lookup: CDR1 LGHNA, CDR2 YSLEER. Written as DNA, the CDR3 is TGCGCCAGCAGCCAAGAGCCAGGGGTTTCACCCCTCCACTTT. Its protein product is CASSQEPGVSPLHF.

This chain's CDR3 is CATSDGGLAGHNEQFF. The CDR3 DNA reads TGTGCCACCAGTGATGGCGGACTAGCGGGTCACAATGAGCAGTTCTTC. This chain joins TRBV24-1 and TRBJ2-1; 11 bases align to TRBD2. With V trimmed by 3 bases and J by 5 bases, 5 bases remained unmatched. CDR3 size: 16 residues. CDR1 and CDR2 (germline): KGHDR, SFDVKD.

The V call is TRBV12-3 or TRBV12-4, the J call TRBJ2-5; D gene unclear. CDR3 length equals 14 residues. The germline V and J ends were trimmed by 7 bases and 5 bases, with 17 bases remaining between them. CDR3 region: CASTHWGSRETQYF. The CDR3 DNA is TGTGCCAGCACCCACTGGGGTAGCCGGGAGACCCAGTACTTC.

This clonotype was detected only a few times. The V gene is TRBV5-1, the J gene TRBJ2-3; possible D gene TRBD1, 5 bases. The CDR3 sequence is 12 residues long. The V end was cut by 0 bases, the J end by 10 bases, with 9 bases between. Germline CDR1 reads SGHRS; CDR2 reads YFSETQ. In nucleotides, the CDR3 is TGCGCCAGCAGCTTGGGTTCAGGGCCGCAGTATTTT. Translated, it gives CASSLGSGPQYF.

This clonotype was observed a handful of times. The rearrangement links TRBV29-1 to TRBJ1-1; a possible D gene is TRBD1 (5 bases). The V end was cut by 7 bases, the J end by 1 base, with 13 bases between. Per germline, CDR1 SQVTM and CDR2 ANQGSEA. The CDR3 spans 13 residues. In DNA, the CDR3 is TGCAGCGCCGGGGGTAGGAAGAACACTGAAGCTTTCTTT. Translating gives CSAGGRKNTEAFF.

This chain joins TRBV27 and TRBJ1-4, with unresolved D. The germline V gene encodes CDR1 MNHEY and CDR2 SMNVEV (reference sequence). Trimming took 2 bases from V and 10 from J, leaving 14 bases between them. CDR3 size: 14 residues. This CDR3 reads CASSLETTGGKLFF. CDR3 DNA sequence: TGTGCCAGCAGTTTAGAAACCACCGGTGGAAAACTGTTTTTT.

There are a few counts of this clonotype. This chain's CDR3 is CASSQDQVKLFF. The CDR3 bases are TGTGCCAGCAGCCAAGATCAAGTAAAACTGTTTTTT. The genes are TRBV3-1 and TRBJ1-4; D is ambiguous. The CDR3 is made up of 12 amino acids. The germline V and J ends were trimmed by 0 bases and 10 bases, with 6 bases remaining between them. CDR1 LGHDT and CDR2 YNNKEL come from the germline V gene (reference sequence).

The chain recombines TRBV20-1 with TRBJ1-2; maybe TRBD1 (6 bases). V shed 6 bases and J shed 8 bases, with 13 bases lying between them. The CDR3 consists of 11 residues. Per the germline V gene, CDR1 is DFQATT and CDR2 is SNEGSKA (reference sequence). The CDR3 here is CSARGGLGYTF. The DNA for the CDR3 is TGCAGTGCGAGGGGGGGCTTGGGCTACACCTTC.

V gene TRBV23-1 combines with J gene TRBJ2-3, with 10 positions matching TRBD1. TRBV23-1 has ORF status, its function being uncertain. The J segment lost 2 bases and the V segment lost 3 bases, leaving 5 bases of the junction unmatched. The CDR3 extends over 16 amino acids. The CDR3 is CASSHDRGRSTDTQYF. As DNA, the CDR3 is TGCGCCAGCAGTCACGACAGGGGGCGTTCCACAGATACGCAGTATTTT.

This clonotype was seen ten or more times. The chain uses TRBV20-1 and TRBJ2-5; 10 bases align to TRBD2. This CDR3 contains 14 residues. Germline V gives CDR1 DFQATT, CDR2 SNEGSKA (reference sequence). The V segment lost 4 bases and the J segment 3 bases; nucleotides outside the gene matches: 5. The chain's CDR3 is CSATPSGRKETQYF. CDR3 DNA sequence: TGCAGTGCTACTCCTAGCGGGAGAAAAGAGACCCAGTACTTC.

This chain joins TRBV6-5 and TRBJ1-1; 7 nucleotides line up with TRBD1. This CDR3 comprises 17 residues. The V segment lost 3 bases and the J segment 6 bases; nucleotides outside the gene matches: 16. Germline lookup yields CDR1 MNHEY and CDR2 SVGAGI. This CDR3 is CASSYQWILGDRAEAFF. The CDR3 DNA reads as TGTGCCAGCAGTTATCAGTGGATATTAGGGGACAGAGCTGAAGCTTTCTTT.

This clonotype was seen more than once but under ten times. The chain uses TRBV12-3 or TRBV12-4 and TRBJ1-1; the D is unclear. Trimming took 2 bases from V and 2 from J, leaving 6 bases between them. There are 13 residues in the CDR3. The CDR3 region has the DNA TGTGCCAGCAGTTTAAAGTCTAACACTGAAGCTTTCTTT. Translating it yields CASSLKSNTEAFF.

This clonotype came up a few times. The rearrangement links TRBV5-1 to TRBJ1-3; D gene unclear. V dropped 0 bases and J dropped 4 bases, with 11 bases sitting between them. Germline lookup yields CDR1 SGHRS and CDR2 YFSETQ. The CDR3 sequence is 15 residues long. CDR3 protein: CASSLEAIPGNTIYF. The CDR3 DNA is TGCGCCAGCAGCTTGGAAGCAATTCCGGGAAACACCATATATTTT.

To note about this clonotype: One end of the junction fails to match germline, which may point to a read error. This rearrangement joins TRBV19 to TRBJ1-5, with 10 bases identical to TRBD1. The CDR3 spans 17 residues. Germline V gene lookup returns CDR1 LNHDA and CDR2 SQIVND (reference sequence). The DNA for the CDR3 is TGTGACAGTAGTACGGGGACAGGGGCCTATAGCAATCAGCCCCAGCATTTT. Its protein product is CDSSTGTGAYSNQPQHF.

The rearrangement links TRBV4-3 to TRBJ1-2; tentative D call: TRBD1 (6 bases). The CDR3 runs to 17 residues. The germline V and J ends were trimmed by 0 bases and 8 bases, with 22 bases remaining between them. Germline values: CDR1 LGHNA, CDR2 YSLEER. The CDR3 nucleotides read TGCGCCAGCAGCCAAGACCCCCGTAGGGGGGAAGGAGGAGGCTACACCTTC. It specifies CASSQDPRRGEGGGYTF.

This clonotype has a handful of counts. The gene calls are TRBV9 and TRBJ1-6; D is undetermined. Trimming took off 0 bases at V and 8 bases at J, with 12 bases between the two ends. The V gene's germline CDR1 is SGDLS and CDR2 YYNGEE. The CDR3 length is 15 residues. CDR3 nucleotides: TGTGCCAGCAGCGTAGATAGTGTCGGAGATTCACCCCTCCACTTT. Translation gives CASSVDSVGDSPLHF.

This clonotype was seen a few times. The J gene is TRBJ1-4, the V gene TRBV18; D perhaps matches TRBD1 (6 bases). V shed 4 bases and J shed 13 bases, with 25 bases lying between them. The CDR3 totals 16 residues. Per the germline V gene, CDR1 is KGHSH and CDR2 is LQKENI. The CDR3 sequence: CASSQNALGQRMGLFF. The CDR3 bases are TGTGCCAGCTCACAAAACGCCCTGGGACAAAGAATGGGACTGTTTTTT.